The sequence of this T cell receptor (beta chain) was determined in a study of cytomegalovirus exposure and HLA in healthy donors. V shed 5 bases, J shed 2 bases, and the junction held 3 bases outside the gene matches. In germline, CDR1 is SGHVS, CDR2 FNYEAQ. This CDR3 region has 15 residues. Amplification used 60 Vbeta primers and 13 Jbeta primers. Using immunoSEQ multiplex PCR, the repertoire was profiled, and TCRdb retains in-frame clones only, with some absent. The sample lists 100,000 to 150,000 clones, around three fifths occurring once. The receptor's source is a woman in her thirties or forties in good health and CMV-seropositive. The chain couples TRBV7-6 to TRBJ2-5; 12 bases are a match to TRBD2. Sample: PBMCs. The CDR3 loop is CASSRTSGGQETQYF. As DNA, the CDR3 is TGTGCCAGCAGCCGAACTAGCGGGGGGCAAGAGACCCAGTACTTC.